A single sample is the source of the 22 T cell receptor beta chains below, sequenced in a study of OX40 agonist ivuxolimab in advanced cancers. Sequencing was performed with immunoSEQ multiplex PCR; in TCRdb, only in-frame clones are kept and a portion is missing. The data contain about 73,000 clones, 90% of them singletons. Here the sequenced sample was CD4+ or CD8+ T cells sorted from blood, taken in a trial of the OX40 agonist ivuxolimab. The receptor set was obtained from an adult with an advanced solid tumor such as melanoma, head and neck, liver or kidney cancer.

V usage is TRBV27 and J usage is TRBJ2-5; 7 bases match TRBD1. Matching the DNA end better, TRBJ2-7 makes the J call doubtful. CDR3 length: 15 amino acids. Germline CDR1 is MNHEY and CDR2 is SMNVEV (reference sequence). CDR3 DNA: TGTGCCAGCAGCCCACCCGACAGGGTAGGCGACGAGCAGTACTTC. This sequence encodes CASSPPDRVGDEQYF.

The chain couples TRBV27 to TRBJ2-1; the D is unclear. This CDR3 region has 13 residues. CDR1 is MNHEY and CDR2 is SMNVEV in the germline V gene (reference sequence). Trimming removed 3 bases at V and 7 bases at J, with 10 bases between. CDR3 protein: CASSFGLSNEQFF. The CDR3, as DNA: TGTGCCAGCAGTTTCGGGCTTAGTAATGAGCAGTTCTTC.

The chain is built from TRBV15 and TRBJ1-2; no reliable D call. With 0 bases removed from V and 1 base from J, the gap between germline ends came to 9 bases. The germline CDR1 and CDR2 sequences are LNHNV and YYDKDF (reference sequence). CDR3 length: 15 residues. CDR3 residues: CATSRDLTVNYGYTF. As DNA, the CDR3 is TGTGCCACCAGCAGAGACCTGACGGTTAACTATGGCTACACCTTC.

This chain connects TRBV6-6 to TRBJ1-1; 8 nucleotides agree with TRBD1. V shed 6 bases and J 7 bases; nucleotides not matched to a gene: 4. CDR1 is MNHNY and CDR2 is SVGAGI in the germline V gene (reference sequence). CDR3 length equals 12 residues. CDR3 protein: CASRTDRGEAFF. In DNA, the CDR3 is TGTGCCAGCAGAACCGACAGGGGTGAAGCTTTCTTT.

The rearrangement uses TRBV5-4 and TRBJ2-1; a possible D gene is TRBD1 (5 bases). Germline loops: CDR1 SGHNT, CDR2 YYREEE (reference sequence). V dropped 4 bases and J dropped 4 bases, with 15 bases sitting between them. The CDR3 runs to 15 residues. DNA of the CDR3: TGTGCCAGCAGCCTCCCGGACACCGATTACAATGAGCAGTTCTTC. Protein product: CASSLPDTDYNEQFF.

The chain employs TRBV6-6 and TRBJ1-4; D unclear. Germline-derived CDR1 and CDR2 are MNHNY and SVGAGI (reference sequence). Trimming took 6 bases from V and 7 from J, leaving 18 bases between them. The CDR3 covers 15 residues. In nucleotides, the CDR3 is TGTGCCAGCAGAACCCAGGCCCTAGGGAGTGAAAAACTGTTTTTT. It encodes CASRTQALGSEKLFF.

This rearrangement joins TRBV27 to TRBJ2-1; TRBD2 matches 8 bases. The CDR3 covers 15 residues. V shed 5 bases, J shed 4 bases, and the junction held 7 bases outside the gene matches. Looked up from germline, CDR1 is MNHEY and CDR2 is SMNVEV (reference sequence). CDR3 in DNA: TGTGCCAGCAGTATCCTAGCGGGCGGGTACAATGAGCAGTTCTTC. Residues: CASSILAGGYNEQFF.

The chain employs TRBV30 and TRBJ2-1; D uncertain. The CDR3 totals 12 residues. CDR1 and CDR2 from the germline V gene are GTSNPN and SVGIG (reference sequence). Trimming removed 5 bases at V and 5 bases at J, with 10 bases between. In DNA, the CDR3 is TGTGCCTGGGGAGAAGTAGACAATGAGCAGTTCTTC. Its translation is CAWGEVDNEQFF.

CDR3 region: CASSRGGNQPQHF. The CDR3 nucleotides are TGTGCCAGCAGCCGCGGAGGCAATCAGCCCCAGCATTTT. The rearrangement uses TRBV6-5 and TRBJ1-5; no firm D call. The CDR3 contains 13 residues. The V end lost 6 bases, the J end lost 2 bases, and 8 bases lay between the germline ends. Germline V gene lookup returns CDR1 MNHEY and CDR2 SVGAGI.

This clone was recorded once. The CDR3 DNA sequence: TGCGCCAGCAGTGAGTCAGGGGTTGGCACCGGGGAGCTGTTTTTT. This sequence encodes CASSESGVGTGELFF. The chain is built from TRBV10-2 and TRBJ2-2; a possible D gene is TRBD1 (5 bases). This CDR3 contains 15 residues. Per the germline V gene, CDR1 is WSHSY and CDR2 is SAAADI. Between the trimmed V and J ends, which lost 0 bases and 4 bases, there was a span of 9 bases.

J is TRBJ2-3 and V is TRBV19, with D unresolved. The CDR3 length is 14 residues. CDR1 LNHDA and CDR2 SQIVND come from the germline V gene (reference sequence). The V end lost 6 bases, the J end lost 4 bases, and 14 bases lay between the germline ends. CDR3 bases: TGTGCCAGTAGCTGGGTTGGGCAGGCAGATACGCAGTATTTT. Translation gives CASSWVGQADTQYF.

The chain combines TRBV29-1 with TRBJ1-1; TRBD1 might be the D (6 bases). V lost 7 bases and J 1 base, leaving 10 bases between the germline ends. CDR3 size: 12 residues. From germline, CDR1 is SQVTM and CDR2 ANQGSEA. CDR3 in DNA: TGCAGCGCCCAGACAGGGAACACTGAAGCTTTCTTT. As protein: CSAQTGNTEAFF.

The rearrangement joins TRBV27 to TRBJ2-7; TRBD2 matches 13 bases. This CDR3 is 15 amino acids long. Germline CDR1 MNHEY, CDR2 SMNVEV (reference sequence). With 3 bases clipped from V and 6 bases from J, the junction kept 5 bases outside the gene matches. Here the CDR3 DNA reads TGTGCCAGCAGTTTTGGACTAGCGGGAGCCAGCGAGCAGTACTTC. It is translated as CASSFGLAGASEQYF.

The chain links TRBV6-1 to TRBJ2-1, with 7 bases fitting TRBD1. The CDR3 length is 12 residues. V lost 6 bases, J lost 10 bases, and 6 bases stayed unmatched. The germline gives CDR1 MNHNS, CDR2 SASEGT. The CDR3 nucleotides are TGTGCCAGCAGAGATACAGGGGTCGAGCAGTTCTTC. As protein: CASRDTGVEQFF.

This chain uses TRBV9 with TRBJ2-7; D not resolved. The CDR3 runs 14 residues. V was cut by 4 bases and J by 3 bases, with 14 bases left in between. Germline values: CDR1 SGDLS, CDR2 YYNGEE. This CDR3 is CASSPLPENYEQYF. In DNA form, the CDR3 reads TGTGCCAGCAGCCCACTTCCCGAAAACTACGAGCAGTACTTC.

This chain uses TRBV10-3 with TRBJ2-7; D may correspond to TRBD1 or TRBD2 (6 bases each). Germline CDR1 ENHRY, CDR2 SYGVKD. This CDR3 has 14 amino acids. V lost 4 bases to trimming and J lost 4 bases, with 14 bases between them. The CDR3 here is CAISVAGTQYEQYF. Written as DNA, the CDR3 is TGTGCCATCAGTGTTGCGGGGACACAGTACGAGCAGTACTTC.

This sequence joins TRBV28 and TRBJ1-2; D might be TRBD1 (5 bases). Germline V gene data show CDR1 as MDHEN and CDR2 as SYDVKM. The CDR3 has 13 residues. V lost 3 bases and J lost 8, with 13 bases in between. This CDR3 is CASSFPGTYGYTF. The CDR3 DNA reads TGTGCCAGCAGTTTTCCCGGGACGTACGGCTACACCTTC.

V and J are TRBV7-9 and TRBJ1-1, with D hard to call. The CDR3 totals 15 residues. The V end was cut by 5 bases, the J end by 1 base, with 14 bases between. The germline gives CDR1 SEHNR, CDR2 FQNEAQ (reference sequence). The CDR3 coding sequence is TGTGCCAGCAGCCTGGCTTTGGGCTCGAACACTGAAGCTTTCTTT. Translation gives CASSLALGSNTEAFF.

This chain joins TRBV2 and TRBJ2-3; 10 positions match TRBD2. Germline values: CDR1 SNHLY, CDR2 FYNNEI. V lost 7 bases to trimming and J lost 3 bases; unmatched junction nucleotides: 16. The CDR3 runs to 18 residues. The CDR3 here is CASNERASGGAGTDTQYF. The CDR3 DNA is TGTGCCAGCAATGAGAGAGCCAGCGGGGGGGCCGGGACAGATACGCAGTATTTT.

The chain carries TRBV19 and TRBJ1-5; D not certain. Between the trimmed V and J ends, which lost 5 bases and 1 base, there was a span of 12 bases. CDR1 and CDR2 (germline): LNHDA, SQIVND (reference sequence). The CDR3 sequence is 15 residues long. The DNA for the CDR3 is TGTGCCAGTAGTCCGTCGCGGCCGAGCAATCAGCCCCAGCATTTT. The encoded protein is CASSPSRPSNQPQHF.

The V and J genes are TRBV5-1 and TRBJ2-7; 7 bases map to TRBD1. V shed 2 bases, J shed 4 bases, and the junction held 6 bases outside the gene matches. Germline values: CDR1 SGHRS, CDR2 YFSETQ. There are 14 residues in the CDR3. CDR3 nucleotides: TGCGCCAGCAGCTTAGACAGGGCTGTATACGAGCAGTACTTC. This codes for CASSLDRAVYEQYF.

CDR3 bases: TGTGCCAGCACAGGGGACAGGGCCATGAGCTCCTACGAGCAGTACTTC. Translation: CASTGDRAMSSYEQYF. V is TRBV4-2 and J is TRBJ2-7, with 9 bases that match TRBD1. V gave up 7 bases and J gave up 0 bases; unmatched junction bases: 10. The germline V gene encodes CDR1 LGHNA and CDR2 YNFKEQ. This CDR3 region has 16 residues.